This is a list of T cell receptor beta chains from one sample in a study of somatic mutations in cytotoxic T cells in rheumatoid arthritis. Sequenced by immunoSEQ multiplex PCR; TCRdb stores in-frame clones only, minus some. The data show some 30,000 clones, approximately 85% seen once. Material: CD8+ T cells sorted from blood. These receptors originate from an adult with rheumatoid arthritis. CDR3s leave out the opening cysteine and the closing phenylalanine or tryptophan.

V	CDR3
TRBV29-1	SVGGLAEYNEQF
TRBV6-5	ASSYSKGWIDGYT
TRBV5-1	ASSSTREVSEAF
TRBV11-2	ASSLIHRNSYEQY
TRBV21-1	ASRPQAGRGSYNEQF
TRBV4-1	ASSQLPGGNTEAF
TRBV6-5	ASEGQGMTGELF
TRBV4-1	ASSQDQRGYGYT
TRBV19	ASSIQANAEAF
TRBV9	ASSVVGADTQY
TRBV2	ASTGAGYEQY
TRBV4-1	ASSQIGVGYEQY
TRBV6-5	ASSYGQGSREKLF
TRBV30	AWRGASGRTDTQY
TRBV11-2	ASSLEAGLNQPQH
TRBV28	ASSSVPLSYNEQF
TRBV4-1	ASSQDPLLLGSEQF
TRBV5-4	ASSFGDSKGTEAF
TRBV27	ASSLQGAYQPQH
TRBV11-2	ASSLGLAGSTDTQY
TRBV5-6	ASSYTQSATSEAF
TRBV7-9	ATGTAGGELF
TRBV4-1	ASSQVGTEAF
TRBV13	ASSPDRGLSPLH
TRBV7-9	ATPLAGELF
TRBV11-3	ASSLVRRTRVLNTEAF
TRBV5-5	ASSSTGNYGYT
TRBV2	ASSVSGRNSNQPQH
TRBV7-9	ASSPRDRGLSGTEAF
TRBV2	ASSETSSTTDTQY
TRBV6-5	ASSPGVNEKLF
TRBV6-1	ASSRDREYSPLH
TRBV5-6	ASSLRTSGQETQY
TRBV15	ATSREGGPDTQY
TRBV5-1	ASSLGGGDYTNYGYT
TRBV19	ASSPHGGRSYNEQF
TRBV11-2	ASSLSTDTQY
TRBV4-2	ASSQEGTGGFWEQY
TRBV7-9	ASSPGGGSYNEQF
TRBV9	ASSVRGSGSAGELF